The next 23 T cell receptor beta chains were all read from a single sample in a study of T cells expressing NK-cell markers. TCRdb reworked the 5' RACE reads into one entry per CDR3 protein, no DNA. The sample data list 200,000 to 300,000 distinct CDR3 sequences. Sample: blood T cells: a sorted CD56 or NKG2C T cell subset, CD4+ or CD8+ T cells, or bulk PBMC T cells (not recorded which). The receptors were gathered from a man younger than 35 in good health.

This chain connects TRBV12-3 or TRBV12-4 to TRBJ1-5; there is no DNA to check the TCRdb D call of TRBD1. The CDR3 consists of 15 residues. This chain's CDR3 is CASSHRAPDNQPQHF.

The CDR3 is CSALTSGGITDTQYF. The rearrangement uses TRBV20-1 and TRBJ2-3; TCRdb's D call of TRBD2 is untestable without DNA. Germline V gives CDR1 DFQATT, CDR2 SNEGSKA (reference sequence). The CDR3 consists of 15 residues.

The rearrangement joins TRBV5-1 to TRBJ1-4. Per the germline V gene, CDR1 is SGHRS and CDR2 is YFSETQ. CDR3 size: 11 residues. The CDR3 is CASSRDEKLFF.

The chain employs TRBV30 and TRBJ2-2; TCRdb designates TRBD2, a call that cannot be tested without DNA. The germline V gene has CDR1 GTSNPN and CDR2 SVGIG (reference sequence). The CDR3 loop spans 14 amino acids. The CDR3 region is CAWRGRTNTGELFF. Complete variable domain (other parts from reference TRBV30 and TRBJ2-2): SQTIHQWPATLVQPVGSPLSLECTVEGTSNPNLYWYRQAAGRGLQLLFYSVGIGQISSEVPQNLSASRPQDRQFILSSKKLLLSDSGFYLCAWRGRTNTGELFFGEGSRLTVL.

The chain employs TRBV12-3 or TRBV12-4 and TRBJ2-1; TCRdb gives TRBD2 as the D gene, but with no DNA this cannot be confirmed. The CDR3 totals 16 residues. CDR3 loop: CASSSPKTSGYNEQFF.

The genes are TRBV29-1 and TRBJ2-3; TCRdb proposes TRBD2, but this gene call is untestable without DNA. CDR3 length: 13 residues. Germline V gene data show CDR1 as SQVTM and CDR2 as ANQGSEA. The CDR3 sequence is CSVVRGGTDTQYF.

V and J are TRBV12-3 or TRBV12-4 and TRBJ1-1. The CDR3 runs 16 residues. This CDR3 reads CASSPNQIRLNTEAFF.

The rearrangement joins TRBV5-5 to TRBJ2-1; TCRdb calls TRBD2, which cannot be checked without DNA. CDR3 length equals 14 residues. CDR1 SGHKS and CDR2 YYEKEE come from the germline V gene (reference sequence). CDR3 protein: CASSFMVGGDEQFF. The entire variable domain, with the rest obtained from reference TRBV5-5 and TRBJ2-1, is as follows: DAGVTQSPTHLIKTRGQQVTLRCSPISGHKSVSWYQQVLGQGPQFIFQYYEKEERGRGNFPDRFSARQFPNYSSELNVNALLLGDSALYLCASSFMVGGDEQFFGPGTRLTVL.

J is TRBJ1-4 and V is TRBV29-1. This CDR3 contains 15 residues. CDR1 is SQVTM and CDR2 is ANQGSEA in the germline V gene. The CDR3 sequence is CSVREGYATNEKLFF.

The chain combines TRBV12-3 or TRBV12-4 with TRBJ2-1; TCRdb's D call of TRBD2 is untestable without DNA. The CDR3 covers 13 residues. The CDR3 sequence is CASSTAEYNEQFF.

This sequence joins TRBV12-3 or TRBV12-4 and TRBJ1-3; TCRdb calls TRBD1, which cannot be checked without DNA. This CDR3 spans 15 amino acids. CDR3 loop: CASRRSGLSGNTIYF.

The chain couples TRBV20-1 to TRBJ2-7; TCRdb's D gene call, TRBD2, goes unchecked for lack of DNA. The CDR3 runs 16 residues. Germline V lookup: CDR1 DFQATT, CDR2 SNEGSKA (reference sequence). CDR3 sequence reads: CSASDRAKGSYVGQYF.

The CDR3 is CAMESVWTGEGETQYF. The chain is built from TRBV19 and TRBJ2-5; TCRdb's D call of TRBD1 is untestable without DNA. Germline V lookup: CDR1 LNHDA, CDR2 SQIVND (reference sequence). The CDR3 is 16 residues long.

V gene TRBV7-8 combines with J gene TRBJ2-2; TCRdb's D call of TRBD1 is untestable without DNA. The V gene's germline CDR1 is SGHVS and CDR2 FQNEAQ. The CDR3 consists of 17 residues. CDR3 in amino acids: CASSLFILGGSVGELFF.

This rearrangement joins TRBV24-1 to TRBJ2-2; TCRdb names TRBD1, which stays unverified in the absence of DNA. The CDR3 loop spans 13 amino acids. CDR1 is KGHDR, CDR2 SFDVKD, per germline. The CDR3 spells CATSIGGSGELFF.

Here the CDR3 reads CASSIQGWANVLTF. The rearrangement joins TRBV12-3 or TRBV12-4 to TRBJ2-6; TCRdb lists TRBD1, though no DNA is available to test this call. This CDR3 region has 14 residues.

V gene TRBV29-1 combines with J gene TRBJ2-3; no DNA is available, so the TRBD1 call from TCRdb remains unchecked. CDR1 is SQVTM, CDR2 ANQGSEA, per germline. This CDR3 contains 13 residues. This CDR3 reads CSVAGQNTDTQYF.

The gene calls are TRBV20-1 and TRBJ2-5. The CDR3 is made up of 15 amino acids. CDR1 is DFQATT and CDR2 is SNEGSKA in the germline V gene (reference sequence). The CDR3 loop is CSARVSRLRVETQYF.

The V and J genes are TRBV28 and TRBJ2-3; the D call from TCRdb, TRBD2, cannot be confirmed without DNA. Germline lookup yields CDR1 MDHEN and CDR2 SYDVKM. The CDR3 covers 16 residues. The CDR3 sequence is CASSLLASAVTDTQYF.

The gene calls are TRBV5-5 and TRBJ2-1; with no DNA, the TCRdb D assignment of TRBD2 cannot be verified. The CDR3 is 15 residues long. CDR1 is SGHKS, CDR2 YYEKEE, per germline (reference sequence). This chain's CDR3 is CASSLDASGYNEQFF.

V gene TRBV6-5 combines with J gene TRBJ2-1; as DNA is missing, the TRBD1 call by TCRdb cannot be tested. In germline, CDR1 is MNHEY, CDR2 SVGAGI. The CDR3 sequence is 14 residues long. CDR3 region: CASSYQGTNNEQFF.

The V gene is TRBV20-1, the J gene TRBJ2-2; no DNA is available, so the TRBD2 call from TCRdb remains unchecked. The CDR3 totals 16 residues. The germline gives CDR1 DFQATT, CDR2 SNEGSKA (reference sequence). Here the CDR3 reads CSASGLAGQSTGELFF.

J is TRBJ2-1 and V is TRBV19; TCRdb returns TRBD1, unconfirmable since there is no DNA. The CDR3 consists of 15 residues. Germline-derived CDR1 and CDR2 are LNHDA and SQIVND (reference sequence). This CDR3 is CASSIGGQGVNEQFF.